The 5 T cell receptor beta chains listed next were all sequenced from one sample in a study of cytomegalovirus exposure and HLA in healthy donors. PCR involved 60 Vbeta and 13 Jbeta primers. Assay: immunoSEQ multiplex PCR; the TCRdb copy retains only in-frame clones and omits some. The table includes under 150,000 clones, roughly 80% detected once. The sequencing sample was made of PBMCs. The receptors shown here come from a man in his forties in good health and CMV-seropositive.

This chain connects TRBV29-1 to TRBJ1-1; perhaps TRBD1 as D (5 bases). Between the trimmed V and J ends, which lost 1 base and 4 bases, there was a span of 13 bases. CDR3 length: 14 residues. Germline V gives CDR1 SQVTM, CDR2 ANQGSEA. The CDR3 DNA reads TGCAGCGTTGAAGGCTCGGGCAGGGTCACTGAAGCTTTCTTT. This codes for CSVEGSGRVTEAFF.

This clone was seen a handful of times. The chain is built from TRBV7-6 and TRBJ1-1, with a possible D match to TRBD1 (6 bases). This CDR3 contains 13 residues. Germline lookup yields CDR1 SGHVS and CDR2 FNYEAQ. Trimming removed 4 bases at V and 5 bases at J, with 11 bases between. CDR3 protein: CASSSQGRTEAFF. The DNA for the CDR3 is TGTGCCAGCAGCTCACAGGGAAGGACTGAAGCTTTCTTT.

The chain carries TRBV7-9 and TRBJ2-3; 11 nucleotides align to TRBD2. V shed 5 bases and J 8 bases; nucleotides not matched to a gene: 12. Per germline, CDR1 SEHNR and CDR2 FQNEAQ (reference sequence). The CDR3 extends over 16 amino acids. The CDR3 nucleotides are TGTGCCAGCAGCCCCACTAGCGGGAGTCCGCAAGTTACGCAGTATTTT. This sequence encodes CASSPTSGSPQVTQYF.

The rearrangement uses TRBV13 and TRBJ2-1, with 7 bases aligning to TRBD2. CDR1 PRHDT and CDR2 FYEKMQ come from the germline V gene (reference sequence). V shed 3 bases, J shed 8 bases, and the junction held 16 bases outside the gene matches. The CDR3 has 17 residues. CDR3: CASSLGPGLTARDEQFF. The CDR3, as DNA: TGTGCCAGCAGCTTGGGTCCGGGACTAACAGCACGGGATGAGCAGTTCTTC. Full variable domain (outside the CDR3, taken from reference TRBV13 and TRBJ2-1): AAGVIQSPRHLIKEKRETATLKCYPIPRHDTVYWYQQGPGQDPQFLISFYEKMQSDKGSIPDRFSAQQFSDYHSELNMSSLELGDSALYFCASSLGPGLTARDEQFFGPGTRLTVL.

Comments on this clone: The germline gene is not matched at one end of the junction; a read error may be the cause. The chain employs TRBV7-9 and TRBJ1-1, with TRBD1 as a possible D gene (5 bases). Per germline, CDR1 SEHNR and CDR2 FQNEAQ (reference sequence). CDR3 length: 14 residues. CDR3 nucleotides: TGTTCCAGCAGTTCTGGACATGCGAACACTGAAGCTTTCTTT. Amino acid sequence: CSSSSGHANTEAFF.